What follows are 14 T cell receptor beta chains derived from one specimen sequenced in a study of blood T cell dynamics during melanoma immunotherapy. The time point was: week 3, after first cycle of checkpoint inhibitor. Using immunoSEQ multiplex PCR, the repertoire was profiled, and TCRdb retains in-frame clones only, with some absent. The sample includes about 7,300 clones, roughly 77% seen only once; the top ten take about 14%. Sequencing was performed on blood, taken from a patient treated with checkpoint blockade. Source of these receptors: a human donor with melanoma.

The rearrangement joins TRBV7-8 to TRBJ2-2; TRBD2 aligns across 13 bases. Trimming at V came to 4 bases and at J to 7 bases, leaving 6 bases not matched to a gene. CDR3 size: 16 residues. Germline V gives CDR1 SGHVS, CDR2 FQNEAQ. Written as DNA, the CDR3 is TGTGCCAGCAGCTCTTGGACTAGCGGGGGCAACGGGGAGCTGTTTTTT. Protein product: CASSSWTSGGNGELFF.

This chain joins TRBV4-1 and TRBJ2-7; possible D gene TRBD2, 6 bases. This CDR3 contains 16 residues. The germline V and J ends were trimmed by 1 base and 2 bases, with 15 bases remaining between them. Germline lookup yields CDR1 MGHRA and CDR2 YSYEKL. The CDR3, as DNA: TGCGCCAGCAGCCAAGTTGCCGCGGGGCCAACCTACGAGCAGTACTTC. As protein: CASSQVAAGPTYEQYF.

The V call is TRBV28, the J call TRBJ2-7; D may be TRBD2 (5 bases). CDR3 size: 13 residues. Germline loops: CDR1 MDHEN, CDR2 SYDVKM. Trimming removed 8 bases from V and 3 bases from J, with 14 bases in between. In DNA form, the CDR3 reads TGTGCCAGCCGGGGATCGCCGAGCTACGAGCAGTACTTC. Its translation: CASRGSPSYEQYF. Full variable domain (rest looked up from reference TRBV28 and TRBJ2-7): DVKVTQSSRYLVKRTGEKVFLECVQDMDHENMFWYRQDPGLGLRLIYFSYDVKMKEKGDIPEGYSVSREKKERFSLILESASTNQTSMYLCASRGSPSYEQYFGPGTRLTVT.

The rearrangement uses TRBV11-2 and TRBJ2-1; D gene ambiguous. CDR1 is SGHAT, CDR2 FQNNGV, per germline. There are 15 residues in the CDR3. Trimming shortened V by 4 bases and J by 2 bases, and 12 bases separated the two germline ends. The CDR3 DNA sequence: TGTGCCAGCAGCTCGCGGTTGGACCCCTACAATGAGCAGTTCTTC. Translating gives CASSSRLDPYNEQFF. The variable domain in full, completed from reference TRBV11-2 and TRBJ2-1, reads EAGVAQSPRYKIIEKRQSVAFWCNPISGHATLYWYQQILGQGPKLLIQFQNNGVVDDSQLPKDRFSAERLKGVDSTLKIQPAKLEDSAVYLCASSSRLDPYNEQFFGPGTRLTVL.

The chain couples TRBV7-8 to TRBJ2-1; D not certain. Per the germline V gene, CDR1 is SGHVS and CDR2 is FQNEAQ. CDR3 length: 13 amino acids. V shed 2 bases and J shed 9 bases, with 11 bases lying between them. CDR3: CASSLLVVSEQFF. The CDR3 nucleotides read TGTGCCAGCAGCTTACTGGTCGTCAGTGAGCAGTTCTTC.

The chain uses TRBV27 and TRBJ1-1, with 8 bases that match TRBD1. The CDR3 totals 13 residues. V lost 6 bases to trimming and J lost 3 bases; unmatched junction nucleotides: 3. Germline assignment: CDR1 MNHEY and CDR2 SMNVEV (reference sequence). The CDR3 loop reads CASRGQGDTEAFF. The CDR3 nucleotides read TGTGCCAGCAGAGGACAGGGTGACACTGAAGCTTTCTTT.

This sequence joins TRBV10-3 and TRBJ2-1; D is perhaps TRBD2 (6 bases). CDR1 is ENHRY, CDR2 SYGVKD, per germline. The ends were cut back, 0 bases at V and 5 bases at J, with 11 bases in the middle. The CDR3 extends over 15 amino acids. CDR3 in amino acids: CAISESGLTNNEQFF. The CDR3 bases are TGTGCCATCAGTGAGTCTGGACTAACTAACAATGAGCAGTTCTTC.

The chain combines TRBV2 with TRBJ1-5; TRBD1 agrees at 8 bases. Unmatched junction bases numbered 5, after V lost 6 bases and J lost 4 bases. CDR1 SNHLY and CDR2 FYNNEI come from the germline V gene. This CDR3 has 14 amino acids. CDR3 sequence reads: CASRDRGTNQPQHF. For the CDR3, the DNA is TGTGCCAGCAGAGACAGGGGCACAAATCAGCCCCAGCATTTT.

This sequence joins TRBV5-1 and TRBJ2-3, with no clear D. The V gene lost 0 bases and the J gene lost 2 bases, with 16 bases spanning the gap. CDR3 length equals 17 residues. Germline CDR1 SGHRS, CDR2 YFSETQ. The CDR3 nucleotides read TGCGCCAGCAGCTTGGCCTTCAGACACTCGGACACAGATACGCAGTATTTT. As protein: CASSLAFRHSDTDTQYF.

This chain joins TRBV7-8 and TRBJ2-3; 7 bases agree with TRBD1. CDR3 length: 18 amino acids. Unmatched junction bases numbered 13, after V lost 1 base and J lost 3 bases. Germline assignment: CDR1 SGHVS and CDR2 FQNEAQ. CDR3 residues: CASSLGRTTGSTTDTQYF. CDR3 coding DNA: TGTGCCAGCAGCTTAGGGAGAACGACAGGGTCGACTACAGATACGCAGTATTTT.

In its sample, this clone ranks as large. This chain uses TRBV19 with TRBJ2-7, with D unclear. Trimming pared 1 base from V and 4 bases from J, leaving 8 bases between. The CDR3 length is 13 residues. Per the germline V gene, CDR1 is LNHDA and CDR2 is SQIVND (reference sequence). The CDR3 loop is CASSIGHRYEQYF. Written as DNA, the CDR3 is TGTGCCAGTAGTATAGGGCACCGGTACGAGCAGTACTTC.

The V and J genes are TRBV5-1 and TRBJ2-1, with 9 bases fitting TRBD2. V gave up 5 bases and J gave up 0 bases; unmatched junction bases: 6. The CDR3 runs to 16 residues. Per germline, CDR1 SGHRS and CDR2 YFSETQ. In DNA form, the CDR3 reads TGCGCCAGCAGGCCAGCGGGGGGAAGCTCCTACAATGAGCAGTTCTTC. Protein sequence: CASRPAGGSSYNEQFF.

The J gene is TRBJ2-7, the V gene TRBV5-6, with 11 bases aligning to TRBD2. The CDR3 is 15 residues long. The germline gives CDR1 SGHDT, CDR2 YYEEEE. V was clipped by 1 base and J by 6 bases; unmatched bases: 6. CDR3 loop: CASSLILAGVGEQYF. For the CDR3, the DNA is TGTGCCAGCAGCTTGATACTAGCGGGGGTCGGCGAGCAGTACTTC.

V gene TRBV19 combines with J gene TRBJ2-5; no firm D call. CDR3 size: 11 residues. The V end was cut by 4 bases, the J end by 4 bases, with 4 bases between. Germline values: CDR1 LNHDA, CDR2 SQIVND (reference sequence). In DNA form, the CDR3 reads TGTGCCAGTAGTACGGGAGAGACCCAGTACTTC. Amino acids: CASSTGETQYF.